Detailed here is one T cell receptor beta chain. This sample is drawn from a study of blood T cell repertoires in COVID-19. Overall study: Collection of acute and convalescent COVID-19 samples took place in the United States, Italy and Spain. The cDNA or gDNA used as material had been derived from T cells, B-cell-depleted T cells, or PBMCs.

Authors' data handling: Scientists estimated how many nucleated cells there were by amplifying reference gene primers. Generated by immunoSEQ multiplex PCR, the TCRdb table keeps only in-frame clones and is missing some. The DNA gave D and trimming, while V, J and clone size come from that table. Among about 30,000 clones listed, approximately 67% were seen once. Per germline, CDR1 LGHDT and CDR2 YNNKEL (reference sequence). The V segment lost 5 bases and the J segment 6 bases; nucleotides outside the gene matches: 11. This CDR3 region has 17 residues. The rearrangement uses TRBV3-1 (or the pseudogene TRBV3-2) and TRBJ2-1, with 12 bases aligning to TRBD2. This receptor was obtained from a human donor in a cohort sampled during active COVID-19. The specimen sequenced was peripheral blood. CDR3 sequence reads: CASSATSGGLGVNEQFF. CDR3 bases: TGTGCCAGCAGCGCAACTAGCGGGGGGCTTGGTGTCAATGAGCAGTTCTTC.